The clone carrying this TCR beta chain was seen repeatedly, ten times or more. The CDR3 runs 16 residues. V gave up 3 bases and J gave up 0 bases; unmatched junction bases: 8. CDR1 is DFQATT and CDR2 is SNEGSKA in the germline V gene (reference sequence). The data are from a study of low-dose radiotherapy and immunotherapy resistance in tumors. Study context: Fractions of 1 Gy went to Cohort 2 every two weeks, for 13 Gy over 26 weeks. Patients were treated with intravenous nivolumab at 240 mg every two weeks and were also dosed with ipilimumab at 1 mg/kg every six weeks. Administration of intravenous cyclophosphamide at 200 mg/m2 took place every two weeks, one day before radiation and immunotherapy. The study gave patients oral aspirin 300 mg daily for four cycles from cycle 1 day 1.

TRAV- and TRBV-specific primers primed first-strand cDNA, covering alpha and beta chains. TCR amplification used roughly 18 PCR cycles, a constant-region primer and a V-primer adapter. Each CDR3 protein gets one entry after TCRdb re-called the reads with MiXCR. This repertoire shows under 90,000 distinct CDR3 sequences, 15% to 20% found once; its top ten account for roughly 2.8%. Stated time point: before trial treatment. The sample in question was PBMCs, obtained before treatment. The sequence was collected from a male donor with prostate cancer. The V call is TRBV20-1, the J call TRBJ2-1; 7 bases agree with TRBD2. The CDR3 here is CSASGGGTYSYNEQFF. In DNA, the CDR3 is TGCAGTGCTAGTGGGGGGGGGACCTACTCCTACAATGAGCAGTTCTTC.